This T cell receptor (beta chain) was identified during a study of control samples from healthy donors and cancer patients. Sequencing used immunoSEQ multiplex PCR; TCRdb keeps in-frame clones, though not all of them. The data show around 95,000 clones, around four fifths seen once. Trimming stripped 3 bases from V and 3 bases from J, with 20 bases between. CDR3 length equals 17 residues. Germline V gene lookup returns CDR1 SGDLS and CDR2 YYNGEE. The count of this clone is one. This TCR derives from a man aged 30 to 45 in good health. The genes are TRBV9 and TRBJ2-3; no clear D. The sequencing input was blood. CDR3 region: CASSETVGNIKTDTQYF. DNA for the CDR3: TGTGCCAGCAGCGAAACGGTGGGGAATATTAAGACAGATACGCAGTATTTT.